The T cell receptor beta chain under discussion was sequenced for a study of T-cell memory formation after mild COVID-19. Study in general: Largely donor-specific TCR clusters were found.

Germline assignment: CDR1 MNHNY and CDR2 SVGAGI (reference sequence). The CDR3 is 16 amino acids. V shed 2 bases, J shed 5 bases, and the junction held 11 bases outside the gene matches. This clonotype appeared a few times. TCRdb recomputed calls from the 5' RACE reads with MiXCR, one row per CDR3 protein. The sample carries 250,000 to 350,000 distinct CDR3 sequences, around 15% recorded once. The clonotype comes from a man between 18 and 29 years old who had mild COVID-19 (a few samples of this study predate the infection). Cell type and time point are not known. The chain links TRBV6-6 to TRBJ2-7, with TRBD1 matching 8 bases. The sequencing input was PBMCs or a T cell subset sorted from them (not recorded which). The CDR3: CASSYPQDREDNEQYV. CDR3 DNA: TGTGCCAGCAGTTACCCCCAGGACAGGGAGGACAACGAGCAGTACGTC.